This TCR beta chain is from a study of T-cell reconstitution after alpha-beta-depleted transplantation in children. Judged by abundance, this clonotype is medium-sized (0.01 to 0.1%). Its antigen is unknown. The study's findings and limits: Where alpha-beta T cells came from about two months after transplant was reportedly several hundred expanded graft clones. Diversity of TCRbeta at day 60 was high in some patients, arising from surviving recipient T cells and thymic progenitors. Newly generated T cells supplied most T-cell counts and diversity one year post-transplant.

This sample's TCRbeta library carried unique molecular identifier barcodes. One entry per CDR3 protein results from TCRdb running MiXCR on the PCR reads. The table has roughly 120,000 distinct CDR3 sequences, about 21% seen once. Specimen: PBMCs, mostly from graft donor cells, collected 180 days after TCRalphabeta/CD19-depleted stem cell transplant. The receptor's source is a male patient between 2 and 15 years old who had a stem cell transplant for chronic granulomatous disease, so the T cells may come from the graft donor.

Written as DNA, the CDR3 is TGCAGTGCAAGGGACCTGGACAATGAAAAACTGTTTTTT. Translating gives CSARDLDNEKLFF. The chain uses TRBV20-1 and TRBJ1-4; D perhaps matches TRBD1 (5 bases). V was shortened by 6 bases and J by 5 bases, with 13 bases between the two germline ends. The CDR3 loop spans 13 amino acids. Looked up from germline, CDR1 is DFQATT and CDR2 is SNEGSKA (reference sequence).